These 10 T cell receptor beta chains were all obtained from the same sample, sequenced in a study of T cell responses to AZD1222 COVID-19 vaccine. TCRdb's table, derived via immunoSEQ multiplex PCR, lists solely in-frame clones and lacks some. Among 120,000 to 150,000 clones listed, about 87% were seen once. The sample consisted of peripheral blood, taken on day 0 of AZD1222 vaccination. These receptors all stem from an adult in good health.

This sequence joins TRBV6-2 or TRBV6-3 and TRBJ2-3; the D gene is possibly TRBD2 (6 bases). The V end was cut by 6 bases, the J end by 2 bases, with 15 bases between. This CDR3 has 15 amino acids. CDR1 MNHEY and CDR2 SVGEGT come from the germline V gene. The CDR3 reads CASSQPGLDTDTQYF. CDR3 nucleotide sequence: TGTGCCAGCAGCCAACCGGGACTTGACACAGATACGCAGTATTTT.

This rearrangement joins TRBV28 to TRBJ1-2; D might be TRBD1 (5 bases). V lost 7 bases to trimming and J lost 4 bases, with 16 bases between them. Germline V gene sequence: CDR1 MDHEN, CDR2 SYDVKM. This CDR3 contains 14 residues. DNA of the CDR3: TGTGCCAGCAAAGGGCGGGGCCGAGGCTATGGCTACACCTTC. Its protein product is CASKGRGRGYGYTF.

The CDR3, as DNA: TGTGCCACTCCCGACAGAGAGACCCAGTACTTC. Its protein product is CATPDRETQYF. The chain links TRBV2 to TRBJ2-5, with D perhaps TRBD1 (5 bases). The CDR3 consists of 11 residues. V was cut by 10 bases and J by 4 bases, with 10 bases left in between. Germline values: CDR1 SNHLY, CDR2 FYNNEI. The entire variable domain, with the rest obtained from reference TRBV2 and TRBJ2-5, is as follows: EPEVTQTPSHQVTQMGQEVILRCVPISNHLYFYWYRQILGQKVEFLVSFYNNEISEKSEIFDDQFSVERPDGSNFTLKIRSTKLEDSAMYFCATPDRETQYFGPGTRLLVL.

V is TRBV15 and J is TRBJ2-7, with D hard to call. V was cut by 0 bases and J by 5 bases, with 8 bases left in between. CDR1 and CDR2 from the germline V gene are LNHNV and YYDKDF (reference sequence). The CDR3 has 13 residues. The CDR3 sequence is CATSRDLSHEQYF. CDR3 DNA: TGTGCCACCAGCAGAGATCTGTCCCACGAGCAGTACTTC.

Here the CDR3 DNA reads TGTGCCAGCAGCCAAGCGGACCTTAAAAATGCCGCTGAAGCTTTCTTT. Amino acids: CASSQADLKNAAEAFF. The chain employs TRBV4-2 and TRBJ1-1, with D uncertain. CDR1 is LGHNA, CDR2 YNFKEQ, per germline. The V end lost 1 base, the J end lost 6 bases, and 18 bases lay between the germline ends. This CDR3 region has 16 residues.

This clone has more than one count but fewer than ten. The CDR3 sequence is CAWNTGGSNQPQHF. CDR3 coding DNA: TGTGCCTGGAATACAGGGGGGAGCAATCAGCCCCAGCATTTT. The V and J genes are TRBV30 and TRBJ1-5, with 8 bases that match TRBD1. Germline loops: CDR1 GTSNPN, CDR2 SVGIG (reference sequence). The CDR3 runs to 14 residues. The J segment lost 1 base and the V segment lost 4 bases, leaving 3 bases of the junction unmatched.

The rearrangement links TRBV28 to TRBJ1-2; possible D gene TRBD1, 5 bases. The CDR3 is 16 residues long. The germline gives CDR1 MDHEN, CDR2 SYDVKM. The ends were cut back, 6 bases at V and 6 bases at J, with 23 bases in the middle. In DNA, the CDR3 is TGTGCCAGCAGGGAGCGGGGCGTGGAAAAACGCGATGGCTACACCTTC. The encoded protein is CASRERGVEKRDGYTF.

V and J are TRBV12-3 or TRBV12-4 and TRBJ1-1, with D uncertain. Trimming removed 7 bases at V and 7 bases at J, with 13 bases between. This CDR3 region has 12 residues. DNA for the CDR3: TGTGCCAGCACCCGAGACCTCCTTGAAGCTTTCTTT. Translation gives CASTRDLLEAFF.

A single count supports this clone. The gene calls are TRBV11-3 and TRBJ1-1, with D tentatively TRBD1 (6 bases). Germline V lookup: CDR1 SGHNT, CDR2 YENEEA. CDR3 length: 14 residues. V lost 5 bases and J lost 1, with 11 bases in between. The CDR3 DNA follows: TGTGCCAGCAGCGGACCGACAGGGAACACTGAAGCTTTCTTT. Protein product: CASSGPTGNTEAFF.

This clone was found once. The V gene is TRBV4-3, the J gene TRBJ1-3, with D possibly being TRBD1 (5 bases). The V gene lost 0 bases and the J gene lost 2 bases, with 8 bases spanning the gap. The CDR3 length is 15 residues. Germline values: CDR1 LGHNA, CDR2 YSLEER. The CDR3 bases are TGCGCCAGCAGCCAAGATTCAGGGCCTGGAAACACCATATATTTT. It yields the protein CASSQDSGPGNTIYF.